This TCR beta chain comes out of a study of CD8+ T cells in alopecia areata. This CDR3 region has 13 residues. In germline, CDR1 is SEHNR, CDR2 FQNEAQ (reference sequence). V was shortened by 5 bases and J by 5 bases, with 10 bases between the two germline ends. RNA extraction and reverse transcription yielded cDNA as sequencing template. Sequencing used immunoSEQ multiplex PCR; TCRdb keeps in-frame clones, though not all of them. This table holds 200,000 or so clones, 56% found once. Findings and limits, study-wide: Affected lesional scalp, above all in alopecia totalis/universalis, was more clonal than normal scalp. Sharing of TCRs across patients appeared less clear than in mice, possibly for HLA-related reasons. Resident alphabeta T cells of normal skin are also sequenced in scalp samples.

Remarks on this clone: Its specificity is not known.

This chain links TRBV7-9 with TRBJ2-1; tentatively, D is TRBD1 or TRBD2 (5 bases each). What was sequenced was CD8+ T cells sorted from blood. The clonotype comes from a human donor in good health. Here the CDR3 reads CASSGRDHNEQFF. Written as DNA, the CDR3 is TGTGCCAGCAGCGGTCGGGACCACAATGAGCAGTTCTTC.